This T cell receptor (beta chain) is drawn from a study of blood T cells in healthy people across ages. The study, taken as a whole, reports: Lack of knowledge of donor CMV status possibly confounded expanded clonotype changes.

This clonotype was found a few times. What it binds is unknown. A second PCR, run for 7 to 11 cycles, used a sample-barcoded 5' primer plus a J-beta primer mix. Using its own MiXCR run on the 5' RACE reads, TCRdb lists one record per CDR3 protein. The data show about 970,000 distinct CDR3 sequences, about 53% seen once. Per the germline V gene, CDR1 is SEHNR and CDR2 is FQNEAQ (reference sequence). CDR3 length equals 14 residues. V lost 2 bases and J lost 4, with 10 bases in between. The chain combines TRBV7-9 with TRBJ2-3, with D uncertain. The receptor comes from a woman aged 55-69 years in good health. Source material: blood. The CDR3 DNA reads TGTGCCAGCAGCTTAATCCTGCTTTCAGATACGCAGTATTTT. It translates to CASSLILLSDTQYF. The full variable domain, its missing parts supplied by reference TRBV7-9 and TRBJ2-3, is DTGVSQNPRHKITKRGQNVTFRCDPISEHNRLYWYRQTLGQGPEFLTYFQNEAQLEKSRLLSDRFSAERPKGSFSTLEIQRTEQGDSAMYLCASSLILLSDTQYFGPGTRLTVL.